The T cell receptor beta chain under discussion was sequenced for a study of cytomegalovirus exposure and HLA in healthy donors. Using immunoSEQ multiplex PCR, the repertoire was profiled, and TCRdb retains in-frame clones only, with some absent. The sample lists tens of thousands of clones; approximately 91% were seen once. This CDR3 comprises 14 residues. V was pared by 0 bases and J by 8 bases, with 10 bases between. CDR1 is MNHEY, CDR2 SVGAGI, per germline. This chain uses TRBV6-5 with TRBJ1-4; D not certain. The origin of this receptor is a man aged 30-40 years in good health and CMV-seronegative. The specimen sequenced was PBMCs. CDR3 coding DNA: TGTGCCAGCAGTTACTCGATGGAGGTCGAAAAACTGTTTTTT. This gives the protein CASSYSMEVEKLFF.